This is a list of T cell receptor beta chains from one sample in a study of blood T cell repertoires in COVID-19. Sequencing used immunoSEQ multiplex PCR; TCRdb keeps in-frame clones, though not all of them. The sample lists 200,000 to 250,000 clones; around 90% were seen once. Sequencing input: PBMCs or T cells enriched from blood (not recorded which). The receptor set was obtained from a young man who had been exposed to COVID-19. Each CDR3 is given with its conserved first and last residue. D genes are given only for firm matches. For some rows the clone size is stated as once, few or many, or as a class when expanded; others skip it.

len: 15
d_gene: NA
v_gene: TRBV9
j_gene: TRBJ1-6
abundance: NA
CDR3aa: CASSPDTRENSPLHF
CDR3nt: TGTGCCAGCAGCCCGGATACACGGGAAAATTCACCCCTCCACTTT

len: 15
d_gene: TRBD1
v_gene: TRBV7-9
j_gene: TRBJ1-2
abundance: NA
CDR3aa: CASSARDRPHYGYTF
CDR3nt: TGTGCCAGCAGCGCCCGGGACAGGCCCCACTATGGCTACACCTTC

len: 14
d_gene: NA
v_gene: TRBV5-1
j_gene: TRBJ1-2
abundance: once
CDR3aa: CASSPERGWNGYTF
CDR3nt: TGCGCCAGCAGCCCGGAGAGGGGGTGGAATGGCTACACCTTC

len: 13
d_gene: NA
v_gene: TRBV3-1/TRBV3-2
j_gene: TRBJ2-7
abundance: NA
CDR3aa: CASSHNRAYEQYF
CDR3nt: TGTGCCAGCAGCCACAACAGGGCCTACGAGCAGTACTTC

len: 15
d_gene: NA
v_gene: TRBV4-3
j_gene: TRBJ2-3
abundance: NA
CDR3aa: CASSPTQGTTDTQYF
CDR3nt: TGCGCCAGCAGCCCGACGCAGGGTACCACAGATACGCAGTATTTT

len: 15
d_gene: NA
v_gene: TRBV11-2
j_gene: TRBJ1-1
abundance: NA
CDR3aa: CASSLDLAGRTEAFF
CDR3nt: TGTGCCAGCAGCTTAGATCTGGCGGGGCGAACTGAAGCTTTCTTT

len: 12
d_gene: TRBD1
v_gene: TRBV30
j_gene: TRBJ1-2
abundance: NA
CDR3aa: CAWLGQSYGYTF
CDR3nt: TGTGCCTGGTTGGGACAGTCCTATGGCTACACCTTC

len: 13
d_gene: TRBD1
v_gene: TRBV12-3/TRBV12-4
j_gene: TRBJ1-5
abundance: NA
CDR3aa: CASTGTGNQPQHF
CDR3nt: TGTGCCAGCACCGGGACAGGGAATCAGCCCCAGCATTTT

len: 16
d_gene: TRBD2
v_gene: TRBV4-1
j_gene: TRBJ2-7
abundance: NA
CDR3aa: CASSQVGTSGVYEQYF
CDR3nt: TGCGCCAGCAGCCAAGTGGGGACTAGCGGGGTTTACGAGCAGTACTTC

len: 14
d_gene: NA
v_gene: TRBV6-5
j_gene: TRBJ2-7
abundance: NA
CDR3aa: CASRILRSSYEQYF
CDR3nt: TGTGCCAGCAGAATCCTGCGAAGCTCCTACGAGCAGTACTTC

len: 14
d_gene: NA
v_gene: TRBV7-2
j_gene: TRBJ1-5
abundance: NA
CDR3aa: CASSLVDTHQPQHF
CDR3nt: TGTGCCAGCAGCTTAGTCGACACCCATCAGCCCCAGCATTTT

len: 16
d_gene: NA
v_gene: TRBV5-1
j_gene: TRBJ1-4
abundance: NA
CDR3aa: CASSLVGGQNNEKLFF
CDR3nt: TGCGCCAGCAGCTTGGTGGGGGGGCAAAATAATGAAAAACTGTTTTTT

len: 11
d_gene: NA
v_gene: TRBV27
j_gene: TRBJ2-7
abundance: NA
CDR3aa: CASTGGYEQYF
CDR3nt: TGTGCCAGCACGGGCGGGTACGAGCAGTACTTC

len: 13
d_gene: NA
v_gene: TRBV7-6
j_gene: TRBJ2-2
abundance: NA
CDR3aa: CASSLKGSGELFF
CDR3nt: TGTGCCAGCAGCTTAAAGGGGTCGGGGGAGCTGTTTTTT

len: 14
d_gene: TRBD2
v_gene: TRBV18
j_gene: TRBJ2-7
abundance: NA
CDR3aa: CASSLDRGGHEQYF
CDR3nt: TGTGCCAGCTCACTCGATCGGGGGGGACACGAGCAGTACTTC

len: 15
d_gene: TRBD1
v_gene: TRBV19
j_gene: TRBJ2-2
abundance: NA
CDR3aa: CASSRQGVNTGELFF
CDR3nt: TGTGCCAGTAGTAGACAGGGAGTAAACACCGGGGAGCTGTTTTTT

len: 17
d_gene: TRBD1
v_gene: TRBV23-1
j_gene: TRBJ1-3
abundance: NA
CDR3aa: CASSQSKGASSGNTIYF
CDR3nt: TGCGCCAGCAGTCAAAGTAAGGGGGCTAGCTCTGGAAACACCATATATTTT

len: 14
d_gene: TRBD1
v_gene: TRBV10-1
j_gene: TRBJ1-3
abundance: NA
CDR3aa: CASSPRDRGNTIYF
CDR3nt: TGCGCCAGCAGCCCCCGGGACAGAGGAAACACCATATATTTT

len: 15
d_gene: NA
v_gene: TRBV3-1/TRBV3-2
j_gene: TRBJ1-2
abundance: NA
CDR3aa: CASSSRRSLGYGYTF
CDR3nt: TGTGCCAGCAGCTCCCGGAGGTCTTTGGGATATGGCTACACCTTC

len: 14
d_gene: TRBD1
v_gene: TRBV4-1
j_gene: TRBJ2-7
abundance: once
CDR3aa: CASSRGQGGYEQYF
CDR3nt: TGCGCCAGCAGCCGAGGACAGGGTGGCTACGAGCAGTACTTC

len: 17
d_gene: NA
v_gene: TRBV7-2
j_gene: TRBJ2-3
abundance: NA
CDR3aa: CASSLVGRASVRDTQYF
CDR3nt: TGTGCCAGCAGCTTAGTAGGTAGGGCTAGCGTCCGGGATACGCAGTATTTT

len: 15
d_gene: NA
v_gene: TRBV5-6
j_gene: TRBJ2-5
abundance: NA
CDR3aa: CASSALGGGRETQYF
CDR3nt: TGTGCCAGCAGCGCCCTCGGGGGAGGACGAGAGACCCAGTACTTC

len: 13
d_gene: TRBD2
v_gene: TRBV7-2
j_gene: TRBJ2-7
abundance: NA
CDR3aa: CASSSLAGREQYF
CDR3nt: TGTGCCAGCAGCTCCCTAGCGGGAAGGGAGCAGTACTTC

len: 12
d_gene: NA
v_gene: TRBV5-1
j_gene: TRBJ1-1
abundance: once
CDR3aa: CASSFGSSETFF
CDR3nt: TGCGCCAGCAGCTTTGGCAGTTCTGAAACTTTCTTT

len: 15
d_gene: NA
v_gene: TRBV5-5
j_gene: TRBJ2-1
abundance: NA
CDR3aa: CASSFSGGYYNEQFF
CDR3nt: TGTGCCAGCAGCTTCTCCGGGGGTTACTACAATGAGCAGTTCTTC

len: 15
d_gene: NA
v_gene: TRBV19
j_gene: TRBJ2-2
abundance: NA
CDR3aa: CASSTDTANTGELFF
CDR3nt: TGTGCCAGTAGTACGGACACTGCGAACACCGGGGAGCTGTTTTTT

len: 13
d_gene: NA
v_gene: TRBV10-3
j_gene: TRBJ2-7
abundance: NA
CDR3aa: CASRNPGFYEQYF
CDR3nt: TGTGCCTCCCGGAACCCCGGGTTCTACGAGCAGTACTTC

len: 13
d_gene: NA
v_gene: TRBV12-3/TRBV12-4
j_gene: TRBJ1-1
abundance: NA
CDR3aa: CASLTGRNTEAFF
CDR3nt: TGTGCCAGCCTAACAGGGCGGAACACTGAAGCTTTCTTT

len: 15
d_gene: TRBD1
v_gene: TRBV7-2
j_gene: TRBJ2-5
abundance: NA
CDR3aa: CASSPDDRGLRTQYF
CDR3nt: TGTGCCAGCAGCCCAGATGACAGGGGCTTAAGGACCCAGTACTTC

len: 15
d_gene: NA
v_gene: TRBV9
j_gene: TRBJ2-3
abundance: NA
CDR3aa: CASSVGPSVGGKQYF
CDR3nt: TGTGCCAGCAGCGTAGGGCCCTCTGTAGGAGGTAAGCAGTATTTT

len: 13
d_gene: NA
v_gene: TRBV29-1
j_gene: TRBJ2-5
abundance: NA
CDR3aa: CSVDFQLGETQYF
CDR3nt: TGCAGCGTTGACTTTCAACTCGGGGAGACCCAGTACTTC

len: 14
d_gene: NA
v_gene: TRBV7-2
j_gene: TRBJ1-6
abundance: NA
CDR3aa: CASSLGPGGSPLHF
CDR3nt: TGTGCCAGCAGCTTGGGACCCGGGGGGTCACCCCTCCACTTT

len: 13
d_gene: NA
v_gene: TRBV7-9
j_gene: TRBJ2-2
abundance: NA
CDR3aa: CASRATNTGELFF
CDR3nt: TGTGCCAGCAGGGCAACGAACACCGGGGAGCTGTTTTTT

len: 15
d_gene: TRBD1
v_gene: TRBV5-4
j_gene: TRBJ1-2
abundance: NA
CDR3aa: CASSFRDRPFYGYTF
CDR3nt: TGTGCCAGCAGCTTCCGGGACAGGCCCTTCTATGGCTACACCTTC

len: 12
d_gene: NA
v_gene: TRBV12-3/TRBV12-4
j_gene: TRBJ1-1
abundance: NA
CDR3aa: CASSQGITEAFF
CDR3nt: TGTGCCAGCAGTCAGGGTATCACTGAAGCTTTCTTT

len: 14
d_gene: NA
v_gene: TRBV29-1
j_gene: TRBJ1-4
abundance: NA
CDR3aa: CSVMRGSANEKLFF
CDR3nt: TGCAGCGTCATGAGGGGGTCAGCTAATGAAAAACTGTTTTTT

len: 14
d_gene: TRBD2
v_gene: TRBV5-6
j_gene: TRBJ2-1
abundance: NA
CDR3aa: CASSAGGANNEQFF
CDR3nt: TGTGCCAGCAGCGCCGGGGGGGCCAACAATGAGCAGTTCTTC

len: 16
d_gene: NA
v_gene: TRBV7-9
j_gene: TRBJ2-3
abundance: NA
CDR3aa: CASSSRMGSSTDTQYF
CDR3nt: TGTGCCAGCAGCTCACGCATGGGCTCTAGCACAGATACGCAGTATTTT

len: 12
d_gene: NA
v_gene: TRBV29-1
j_gene: TRBJ2-4
abundance: NA
CDR3aa: CSVEAGRNIQYF
CDR3nt: TGCAGCGTTGAGGCAGGGAGGAACATTCAGTACTTC

len: 13
d_gene: NA
v_gene: TRBV12-3/TRBV12-4
j_gene: TRBJ2-7
abundance: NA
CDR3aa: CASSLRQAGEQYF
CDR3nt: TGTGCCAGCAGTTTAAGGCAGGCGGGCGAGCAGTACTTC

len: 16
d_gene: TRBD1
v_gene: TRBV14
j_gene: TRBJ1-2
abundance: once
CDR3aa: CASSHDRDIVRYGYTF
CDR3nt: TGTGCCAGCAGCCATGACAGGGACATCGTTCGCTATGGCTACACCTTC

len: 11
d_gene: NA
v_gene: TRBV20-1
j_gene: TRBJ2-5
abundance: NA
CDR3aa: CSARLQETQYF
CDR3nt: TGCAGTGCTAGACTGCAAGAGACCCAGTACTTC

len: 13
d_gene: NA
v_gene: TRBV2
j_gene: TRBJ1-1
abundance: NA
CDR3aa: CASSAAVNTEAFF
CDR3nt: TGTGCCAGCAGTGCTGCAGTAAACACTGAAGCTTTCTTT

len: 15
d_gene: TRBD1
v_gene: TRBV4-1
j_gene: TRBJ2-2
abundance: NA
CDR3aa: CASSHRQGAGGELFF
CDR3nt: TGCGCCAGCAGCCACAGACAGGGGGCCGGCGGGGAGCTGTTTTTT

len: 17
d_gene: NA
v_gene: TRBV7-2
j_gene: TRBJ1-3
abundance: NA
CDR3aa: CASSLARGARSGNTIYF
CDR3nt: TGTGCCAGCAGCTTAGCGCGGGGGGCCCGCTCTGGAAACACCATATATTTT

len: 11
d_gene: NA
v_gene: TRBV6-2/TRBV6-3
j_gene: TRBJ1-2
abundance: NA
CDR3aa: CASSYEFGYTF
CDR3nt: TGTGCCAGCAGTTATGAGTTCGGCTACACCTTC

len: 16
d_gene: TRBD2
v_gene: TRBV7-9
j_gene: TRBJ2-7
abundance: NA
CDR3aa: CASSSFRSGGIKEQYF
CDR3nt: TGTGCCAGCAGCTCCTTCCGCAGCGGGGGGATTAAGGAGCAGTACTTC

len: 17
d_gene: NA
v_gene: TRBV4-2
j_gene: TRBJ2-1
abundance: NA
CDR3aa: CASSLTRGGGSYNEQFF
CDR3nt: TGTGCCAGCAGCCTAACCAGAGGGGGGGGGTCCTACAATGAGCAGTTCTTC

len: 15
d_gene: NA
v_gene: TRBV5-5
j_gene: TRBJ2-2
abundance: NA
CDR3aa: CASNLRGGDTGELFF
CDR3nt: TGTGCCAGCAACTTGAGGGGCGGGGACACCGGGGAGCTGTTTTTT

len: 15
d_gene: TRBD1
v_gene: TRBV7-9
j_gene: TRBJ1-5
abundance: NA
CDR3aa: CASSAGTGSNQPQHF
CDR3nt: TGTGCCAGCAGCGCCGGGACAGGATCCAATCAGCCCCAGCATTTT

len: 15
d_gene: NA
v_gene: TRBV7-3
j_gene: TRBJ1-6
abundance: NA
CDR3aa: CASSWGGQSNSPLHF
CDR3nt: TGTGCCAGCAGCTGGGGCGGACAGTCAAATTCACCCCTCCACTTT

len: 17
d_gene: TRBD1
v_gene: TRBV6-1
j_gene: TRBJ1-4
abundance: NA
CDR3aa: CASSEVVSGQGNEKLFF
CDR3nt: TGTGCCAGCAGTGAAGTAGTTTCCGGACAGGGGAATGAAAAACTGTTTTTT